Listed here are 6 T cell receptor beta chains from one sample, sequenced in a study of blood T cell repertoires in COVID-19. Profiling relied on immunoSEQ multiplex PCR, and the TCRdb table lists in-frame clones only, not all of them. Here the sample spans some 290,000 clones, approximately 91% being singletons. What was sequenced was peripheral blood. The receptors were sampled from a woman between 25 and 40 years old with COVID-19, enrolled during active disease.

The rearrangement links TRBV5-5 to TRBJ1-5; a weak D match, TRBD1 (5 bases). The ends were cut back, 0 bases at V and 3 bases at J, with 7 bases in the middle. CDR3 length: 14 residues. CDR1 SGHKS and CDR2 YYEKEE come from the germline V gene (reference sequence). CDR3 sequence (DNA): TGTGCCAGCAGCTTGGGACAGACCAATCAGCCCCAGCATTTT. Translation gives CASSLGQTNQPQHF. Variable domain in full (rest from reference TRBV5-5 and TRBJ1-5): DAGVTQSPTHLIKTRGQQVTLRCSPISGHKSVSWYQQVLGQGPQFIFQYYEKEERGRGNFPDRFSARQFPNYSSELNVNALLLGDSALYLCASSLGQTNQPQHFGDGTRLSIL.

This chain links TRBV6-2 or TRBV6-3 with TRBJ2-7, with 7 bases aligning to TRBD1. With V trimmed by 3 bases and J by 4 bases, 6 bases remained unmatched. Germline V CDR1 and CDR2: MNHEY, SVGEGT. The CDR3 spans 14 residues. CDR3 bases: TGTGCCAGCAGTTATCCCGGGACAGCGTACGAGCAGTACTTC. Translated, it gives CASSYPGTAYEQYF.

The chain combines TRBV6-1 with TRBJ1-1; D unresolved. V lost 5 bases, J lost 7 bases, and 8 bases lay in between. Per the germline V gene, CDR1 is MNHNS and CDR2 is SASEGT. This CDR3 contains 11 residues. In DNA, the CDR3 is TGTGCCAGCAGTCCCACGGGTGAAGCTTTCTTT. Translated: CASSPTGEAFF.

The chain couples TRBV24-1 to TRBJ1-2; 10 nucleotides align to TRBD1. The V and J ends lost 3 bases and 8 bases, in that order; junction bases with no gene match: 2. This CDR3 contains 13 residues. Germline V CDR1 and CDR2: KGHDR, SFDVKD. CDR3 sequence: CATSDTDRGGYTF. Written as DNA, the CDR3 is TGTGCCACCAGTGATACGGACAGGGGGGGCTACACCTTC.

The chain combines TRBV2 with TRBJ1-4; D may be TRBD1 (5 bases). Germline V gene lookup returns CDR1 SNHLY and CDR2 FYNNEI. The CDR3 has 16 residues. The germline V and J ends were trimmed by 4 bases and 8 bases, with 20 bases remaining between them. As DNA, the CDR3 is TGTGCCAGCAGTGCCCCTGGGGGGGGTGGAATGGAAAAACTGTTTTTT. Residues: CASSAPGGGGMEKLFF.

The chain links TRBV5-4 to TRBJ2-1, with 13 bases fitting TRBD2. With V trimmed by 7 bases and J by 6 bases, 10 bases remained unmatched. Germline values: CDR1 SGHNT, CDR2 YYREEE (reference sequence). The CDR3 extends over 16 amino acids. DNA of the CDR3: TGTGCCAGCTCACCCTCCGGGACTAGCGGGATCAATGAGCAGTTCTTC. Its translation: CASSPSGTSGINEQFF.